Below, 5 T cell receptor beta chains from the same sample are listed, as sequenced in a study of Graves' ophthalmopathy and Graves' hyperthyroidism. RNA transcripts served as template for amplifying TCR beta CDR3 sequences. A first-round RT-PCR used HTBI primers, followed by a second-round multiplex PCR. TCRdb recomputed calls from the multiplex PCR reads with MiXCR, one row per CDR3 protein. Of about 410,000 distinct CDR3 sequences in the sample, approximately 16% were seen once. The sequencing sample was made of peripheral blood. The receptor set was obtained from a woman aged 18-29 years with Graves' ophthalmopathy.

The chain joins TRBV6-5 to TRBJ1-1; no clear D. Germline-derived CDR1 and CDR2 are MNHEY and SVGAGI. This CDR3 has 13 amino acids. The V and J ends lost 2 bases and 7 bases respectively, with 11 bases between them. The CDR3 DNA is TGTGCCAGCAGTTACAGGGCCAGTCTTGAAGCTTTCTTT. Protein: CASSYRASLEAFF.

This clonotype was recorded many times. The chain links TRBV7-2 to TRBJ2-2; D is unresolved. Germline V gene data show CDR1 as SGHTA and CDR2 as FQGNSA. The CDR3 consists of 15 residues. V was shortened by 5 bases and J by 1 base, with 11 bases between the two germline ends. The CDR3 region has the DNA TGTGCCAGCAGCCGTGGCGCAGGGAACACCGGGGAGCTGTTTTTT. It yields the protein CASSRGAGNTGELFF.

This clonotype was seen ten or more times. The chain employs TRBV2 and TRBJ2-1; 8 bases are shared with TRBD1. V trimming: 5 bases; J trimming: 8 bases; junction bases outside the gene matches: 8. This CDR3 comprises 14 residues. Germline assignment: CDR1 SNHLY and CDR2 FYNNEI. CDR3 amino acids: CASSQDRGIDEQFF. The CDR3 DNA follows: TGTGCCAGCAGTCAAGACAGGGGAATCGATGAGCAGTTCTTC.

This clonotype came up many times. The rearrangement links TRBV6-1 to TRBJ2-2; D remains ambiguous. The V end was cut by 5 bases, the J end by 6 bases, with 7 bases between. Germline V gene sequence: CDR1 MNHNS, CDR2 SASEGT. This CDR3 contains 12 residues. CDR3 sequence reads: CASSQTPGELFF. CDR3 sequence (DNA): TGTGCCAGCAGTCAGACACCCGGGGAGCTGTTTTTT.

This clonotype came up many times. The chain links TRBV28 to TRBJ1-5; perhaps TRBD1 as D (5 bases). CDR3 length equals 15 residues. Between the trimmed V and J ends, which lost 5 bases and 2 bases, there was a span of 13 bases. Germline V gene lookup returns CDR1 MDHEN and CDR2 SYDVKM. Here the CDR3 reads CASSARRGRNQPQHF. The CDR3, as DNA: TGTGCCAGCAGTGCTAGGCGGGGCCGCAATCAGCCCCAGCATTTT. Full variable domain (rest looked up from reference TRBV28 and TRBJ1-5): DVKVTQSSRYLVKRTGEKVFLECVQDMDHENMFWYRQDPGLGLRLIYFSYDVKMKEKGDIPEGYSVSREKKERFSLILESASTNQTSMYLCASSARRGRNQPQHFGDGTRLSIL.